This section outlines one T cell receptor beta chain sequence together with its context. The CDR3 runs 15 residues. V lost 2 bases, J lost 0 bases, and 8 bases lay in between. Germline V gives CDR1 MNHEY, CDR2 SMNVEV (reference sequence). The data derive from a study of PD-L1 blockade in urothelial cancer. Overall study: Atezolizumab, begun by patients in the mid-2010s, was given at 1,200 mg intravenously every 3 weeks. Prior chemotherapy regimens per patient numbered 0 to 3. Counts from blood samples showed a median of 141,255 T cells.

Noted time point: pretreatment peripheral blood. Patient disease was locally advanced or metastatic urothelial carcinoma. Measured with immunoSEQ multiplex PCR; TCRdb has only the in-frame clones, and not every one. The repertoire includes 45,000 to 60,000 clones, roughly 85% of them detected once, and 15% to 18% sits in the top ten. Material: PBMCs, obtained around atezolizumab (anti-PD-L1) treatment. The clonotype comes from a man aged 70 or older with urothelial cancer. The J gene is TRBJ2-1, the V gene TRBV27; D unresolved. CDR3 coding DNA: TGTGCCAGCAGTTTAGGGCCCAGCTCCTACAATGAGCAGTTCTTC. This translates into CASSLGPSSYNEQFF.